A selection of T cell receptor beta chains follows, all from one sample in a study of blood T cell repertoires in COVID-19. TCRdb's table, derived via immunoSEQ multiplex PCR, lists solely in-frame clones and lacks some. The data show a few hundred thousand clones, around 90% seen once. The source material was peripheral blood. Every receptor here comes from a man aged 60-69 years who had recovered from COVID-19. The CDR3 runs from the conserved cysteine through the conserved F or W. The D gene is left open where the match is weak.

D	V	J	CDR3	DNA
-	TRBV2	TRBJ1-5	CASSEDVDSSYSNQPQHF	TGTGCCAGCAGTGAAGATGTGGACAGTTCCTATAGCAATCAGCCCCAGCATTTT
TRBD1	TRBV12-3/TRBV12-4	TRBJ2-1	CASRWTGGNEQFF	TGTGCCAGCAGATGGACAGGGGGTAATGAGCAGTTCTTC
TRBD1	TRBV6-5	TRBJ1-6	CASRRQGYNSPLHF	TGTGCCAGCAGGCGACAGGGTTACAATTCACCCCTCCACTTT
-	TRBV11-2	TRBJ2-3	CASSLGLLDTDTQYF	TGTGCCAGCAGCTTAGGTTTGCTAGACACAGATACGCAGTATTTT
TRBD1	TRBV18	TRBJ1-4	CASSDRGNEKLFF	TGTGCCAGCTCGGACAGGGGTAATGAAAAACTGTTTTTT
TRBD1	TRBV5-1	TRBJ1-2	CASSWGDRDRGYGYTF	TGCGCCAGCAGCTGGGGTGACAGGGATCGTGGCTATGGCTACACCTTC
TRBD1	TRBV2	TRBJ1-5	CASSYGQGGQPQHF	TGTGCCAGCAGCTACGGACAGGGCGGGCAGCCCCAGCATTTT
TRBD2	TRBV10-3	TRBJ2-7	CAISEPAGGNEQYF	TGTGCCATCAGTGAGCCCGCGGGGGGAAACGAGCAGTACTTC
-	TRBV27	TRBJ1-4	CASSPSQGWREKLFF	TGTGCCAGCAGTCCAAGCCAGGGCTGGCGGGAAAAACTGTTTTTT
TRBD2	TRBV4-1	TRBJ2-5	CASSQASGGSQETQYF	TGCGCCAGCAGCCAAGCCAGCGGGGGGTCCCAAGAGACCCAGTACTTC
TRBD2	TRBV19	TRBJ2-1	CASSVPSGGALDEQFF	TGTGCCAGTAGTGTTCCTAGCGGGGGGGCCTTGGATGAGCAGTTCTTC